The 25 T cell receptor beta chains below were found in one sample sequenced in a study of blood T cell repertoires in COVID-19. The data were produced by immunoSEQ multiplex PCR, yet TCRdb's version contains in-frame clones alone and is incomplete. The table records 150,000 to 200,000 clones, just under 90% of them present only once. The sequenced sample consisted of peripheral blood. The source of these receptors is a young woman who had recovered from COVID-19.

J is TRBJ2-1 and V is TRBV10-3, with 9 bases that match TRBD2. CDR1 and CDR2 (germline): ENHRY, SYGVKD. The CDR3 length is 18 residues. Unmatched junction bases numbered 9, after V lost 0 bases and J lost 3 bases. The CDR3 nucleotides are TGTGCCATCAGTGAGTCGGAGGCTAGCGGGGATTACTACAATGAGCAGTTCTTC. Its protein product is CAISESEASGDYYNEQFF.

In DNA form, the CDR3 reads TGTGCCAGCAAGGTAGACATGAACACTGAAGCTTTCTTT. Amino acid sequence: CASKVDMNTEAFF. The chain combines TRBV12-3 or TRBV12-4 with TRBJ1-1; D gene ambiguous. This CDR3 comprises 13 residues. V lost 7 bases, J lost 0 bases, and 9 bases lay in between.

The chain recombines TRBV11-2 with TRBJ2-7, with D maybe TRBD2 (5 bases). The V end was cut by 3 bases, the J end by 0 bases, with 9 bases between. CDR1 is SGHAT, CDR2 FQNNGV, per germline. This CDR3 has 14 residues. The CDR3 DNA sequence: TGTGCCAGCAGCTTTAATAGCGTCTCCTACGAGCAGTACTTC. Protein sequence: CASSFNSVSYEQYF.

The chain employs TRBV4-3 and TRBJ2-7, with 7 nucleotides matching TRBD1. This CDR3 is 16 amino acids long. Per germline, CDR1 LGHNA and CDR2 YSLEER. After removal of 1 base from V and 7 bases from J, the junction contained 13 bases not matched to a gene. The DNA of the CDR3 is TGCGCCAGCAGCCAAGGAGCCGGGACAGCCCGTGGGGAGCAGTACTTC. It encodes CASSQGAGTARGEQYF.

This rearrangement joins TRBV7-2 to TRBJ1-2; 8 bases match TRBD1. J gave up 8 bases and V 5 bases, and 7 bases lay outside the gene matches. This CDR3 comprises 13 residues. Per germline, CDR1 SGHTA and CDR2 FQGNSA. DNA of the CDR3: TGTGCCAGCAGCCAGGGGGCCAGGATGGGCTACACCTTC. Its protein is CASSQGARMGYTF.

The chain carries TRBV19 and TRBJ2-4; D unresolved. V was pared by 4 bases and J by 1 base, with 11 bases between. The CDR3 consists of 15 residues. The V gene's germline CDR1 is LNHDA and CDR2 SQIVND (reference sequence). The CDR3 DNA is TGTGCCAGTAGTAGAACATTCCTCGCCAAAAACATTCAGTACTTC. It encodes CASSRTFLAKNIQYF. The complete variable domain, with remaining parts taken from reference TRBV19 and TRBJ2-4, reads DGGITQSPKYLFRKEGQNVTLSCEQNLNHDAMYWYRQDPGQGLRLIYYSQIVNDFQKGDIAEGYSVSREKKESFPLTVTSAQKNPTAFYLCASSRTFLAKNIQYFGAGTRLSVL.

V is TRBV10-3 and J is TRBJ1-2; the D is unclear. The CDR3 loop spans 13 amino acids. The germline V and J ends were trimmed by 5 bases and 2 bases, with 9 bases remaining between them. Germline values: CDR1 ENHRY, CDR2 SYGVKD. The DNA for the CDR3 is TGTGCCATCAGTAAGACAACCAACTATGGCTACACCTTC. Protein sequence: CAISKTTNYGYTF.

This rearrangement joins TRBV12-2 to TRBJ2-7; TRBD2, the table's D call, lacks a check against the DNA. TRBV12-2 corresponds to a pseudogene. The CDR3 contains 16 residues. The CDR3 protein is CASRSRAGRSMYEQYF. The CDR3 DNA sequence: TGTGCAAGTCGCTCAAGAGCGGGGCGATCAATGTACGAGCAGTACTTC.

As DNA, the CDR3 is TGTGCCAGCAGTTACGACCTAGCGGGAGCCACAGATACGCAGTATTTT. Translating gives CASSYDLAGATDTQYF. The chain carries TRBV27 and TRBJ2-3; the match to TRBD2 covers 10 bases. The CDR3 has 16 residues. After removal of 4 bases from V and 2 bases from J, the junction contained 6 bases not matched to a gene. Germline CDR1 and CDR2: MNHEY and SMNVEV (reference sequence).

The chain combines TRBV11-2 with TRBJ1-3; D is undetermined. CDR3 length: 15 residues. V lost 2 bases, J lost 0 bases, and 8 bases lay in between. Per the germline V gene, CDR1 is SGHAT and CDR2 is FQNNGV. This CDR3 is CASSLFVYSGNTIYF. CDR3 in DNA: TGTGCCAGCAGCTTATTTGTTTACTCTGGAAACACCATATATTTT.

This clone was seen a single time. The V call is TRBV9, the J call TRBJ1-2; a possible D gene is TRBD1 (6 bases). Germline V gene lookup returns CDR1 SGDLS and CDR2 YYNGEE. V gave up 3 bases and J gave up 4 bases, with 13 bases separating them. The CDR3 is 14 amino acids. CDR3 coding DNA: TGTGCCAGCAGCGAGTTCGGGACACCCTATGGCTACACCTTC. Translation: CASSEFGTPYGYTF. The full variable domain, in which reference TRBV9 and TRBJ1-2 provide the parts outside the CDR3, is DSGVTQTPKHLITATGQRVTLRCSPRSGDLSVYWYQQSLDQGLQFLIQYYNGEERAKGNILERFSAQQFPDLHSELNLSSLELGDSALYFCASSEFGTPYGYTFGSGTRLTVV.

The V gene is TRBV7-9, the J gene TRBJ1-2, with TRBD1 as a possible D gene (6 bases). The germline gives CDR1 SEHNR, CDR2 FQNEAQ (reference sequence). Trimming pared 0 bases from V and 4 bases from J, leaving 12 bases between. The CDR3 runs 15 residues. CDR3 sequence reads: CASSLARQEFYGYTF. DNA for the CDR3: TGTGCCAGCAGCTTAGCGAGACAGGAGTTCTATGGCTACACCTTC.

The genes are TRBV28 and TRBJ2-5; tentative D call: TRBD2 (6 bases). This CDR3 is built from 12 residues. V lost 7 bases to trimming and J lost 4 bases, with 10 bases between them. Germline-derived CDR1 and CDR2 are MDHEN and SYDVKM. CDR3 sequence (DNA): TGTGCCAGCAACCCCGGGGGAGAGACCCAGTACTTC. Its protein product is CASNPGGETQYF.

This clone has just one count. This sequence joins TRBV25-1 and TRBJ1-2; D gene uncertain. V was pared by 6 bases and J by 2 bases, with 13 bases between. Germline CDR1 is MGHDK and CDR2 is SYGVNS. This CDR3 comprises 14 residues. The CDR3 sequence: CASSDLWRNYGYTF. The CDR3, as DNA: TGTGCCAGCAGCGATCTGTGGCGGAACTATGGCTACACCTTC.

The chain joins TRBV18 to TRBJ2-5; D uncertain. This CDR3 has 12 amino acids. Germline CDR1 is KGHSH and CDR2 is LQKENI. Trimming took off 3 bases at V and 0 bases at J, with 2 bases between the two ends. The DNA for the CDR3 is TGTGCCAGCTCACCCAACCAAGAGACCCAGTACTTC. It translates to CASSPNQETQYF.

V gene TRBV19 combines with J gene TRBJ1-2, with 7 bases matching TRBD1. Germline assignment: CDR1 LNHDA and CDR2 SQIVND (reference sequence). The V and J ends lost 4 bases and 2 bases, in that order; junction bases with no gene match: 4. The CDR3 sequence is 14 residues long. This chain's CDR3 is CASSNLDRNYGYTF. The DNA of the CDR3 is TGTGCCAGTAGTAACCTGGACAGGAACTATGGCTACACCTTC.

The rearrangement uses TRBV6-5 and TRBJ2-1, with TRBD2 matching 13 bases. V lost 2 bases and J lost 7; bases outside the gene matches: 5. Germline V gene data show CDR1 as MNHEY and CDR2 as SVGAGI. The CDR3 is 16 amino acids. Here the CDR3 DNA reads TGTGCCAGCAGTTACACACTAGCGGGAGGGCCAAATGAGCAGTTCTTC. Translated: CASSYTLAGGPNEQFF.

In this sample, this clone turned up once. The J gene is TRBJ2-1, the V gene TRBV2; 8 nucleotides agree with TRBD1. This CDR3 region has 15 residues. Per germline, CDR1 SNHLY and CDR2 FYNNEI. V shed 5 bases, J shed 6 bases, and the junction held 9 bases outside the gene matches. CDR3 in DNA: TGTGCCAGCAGTTATGGACAGGGAGTTCGCAATGAGCAGTTCTTC. Protein product: CASSYGQGVRNEQFF.

This chain links TRBV9 with TRBJ1-5; perhaps TRBD1 as D (6 bases). Germline assignment: CDR1 SGDLS and CDR2 YYNGEE. V was shortened by 3 bases and J by 6 bases, with 10 bases between the two germline ends. The CDR3 is 13 residues long. The CDR3 sequence: CASSEGGGQPQHF. The CDR3 DNA is TGTGCCAGCAGCGAGGGGGGGGGTCAGCCCCAGCATTTT. Full variable domain (outside the CDR3, taken from reference TRBV9 and TRBJ1-5): DSGVTQTPKHLITATGQRVTLRCSPRSGDLSVYWYQQSLDQGLQFLIQYYNGEERAKGNILERFSAQQFPDLHSELNLSSLELGDSALYFCASSEGGGQPQHFGDGTRLSIL.

This clone was seen only once. The CDR3 reads CASSERRSVAKNIQYF. The CDR3 DNA is TGTGCCAGCAGCGAGAGACGGAGTGTAGCCAAAAACATTCAGTACTTC. The V gene is TRBV3-1 (or the pseudogene TRBV3-2), the J gene TRBJ2-4; no definite D call. Germline CDR1 LGHDT, CDR2 YNNKEL (reference sequence). Trimming took 5 bases from V and 0 from J, leaving 14 bases between them. The CDR3 length is 16 residues.

The chain uses TRBV30 and TRBJ2-5; a weak D match, TRBD2 (6 bases). The CDR3 length is 12 residues. Trimming shortened V by 1 base and J by 7 bases, and 10 bases separated the two germline ends. Germline loops: CDR1 GTSNPN, CDR2 SVGIG (reference sequence). CDR3 amino acids: CAWSAGVGTQYF. The CDR3 nucleotides are TGTGCCTGGAGTGCGGGGGTGGGGACCCAGTACTTC.

This clone was found once. The chain combines TRBV19 with TRBJ2-1; D ambiguous. There are 15 residues in the CDR3. Germline CDR1 and CDR2: LNHDA and SQIVND (reference sequence). With 3 bases removed from V and 4 bases from J, the gap between germline ends came to 13 bases. The CDR3, as DNA: TGTGCCAGTAGTATCCTTAGCTCCTCTTACAATGAGCAGTTCTTC. Translated, it gives CASSILSSSYNEQFF.

This rearrangement joins TRBV30 to TRBJ1-5, with a weak D call TRBD1 (6 bases). This CDR3 contains 15 residues. V shed 0 bases and J shed 1 base, with 10 bases lying between them. CDR1 and CDR2 (germline): GTSNPN, SVGIG (reference sequence). The CDR3 reads CAWSVGGSSNQPQHF. The CDR3 region has the DNA TGTGCCTGGAGTGTAGGGGGATCGAGCAATCAGCCCCAGCATTTT.

This clone was found once. The same CDR3 can be traced to other DNA sequences in this sample. The chain has TRBV7-9 and TRBJ1-6, with TRBD1 identical over 10 bases. V was clipped by 6 bases and J by 7 bases; unmatched bases: 6. CDR1 is SEHNR and CDR2 is FQNEAQ in the germline V gene (reference sequence). The CDR3 is 15 amino acids. The CDR3 is CASSSLGQGNSPLHF. CDR3 sequence (DNA): TGTGCCAGCAGTTCCCTGGGACAGGGGAATTCACCCCTCCACTTT.

The rearrangement joins TRBV7-2 to TRBJ2-1; 8 nucleotides match TRBD1. The V and J ends lost 5 bases and 2 bases, in that order; junction bases with no gene match: 5. The CDR3 spans 15 residues. Germline V gene lookup returns CDR1 SGHTA and CDR2 FQGNSA. The CDR3 region has the DNA TGTGCCAGCAGCCCTACAGGGGGTACCTACAATGAGCAGTTCTTC. Its translation: CASSPTGGTYNEQFF.